What follows is one T cell receptor (beta chain) and its context. Antigen unknown. Profiling relied on immunoSEQ multiplex PCR, and the TCRdb table lists in-frame clones only, not all of them. The repertoire includes tens of thousands of clones, about 94% of them detected once, and 0.35% to 0.45% sits in the top ten. The CDR3 spans 11 residues. Deletions cut 6 bases from V and 9 bases from J, with 10 bases between. Germline V gene sequence: CDR1 MNHEY, CDR2 SVGAGI. The sample originates from a study of graft-versus-host responses after intestinal transplantation. As for the study in general: Recipients received multivisceral, liver-intestinal, or isolated intestinal transplants. The recipients all started with anti-thymocyte globulin induction and then took tacrolimus and steroids for about 3 years. Broader study findings: Recipient marrow contained GvH clones, some of which appeared first in ileum or blood.

The sequence came from a human donor who was the organ donor for an intestinal transplant. The chain combines TRBV6-5 with TRBJ2-3; D possibly matches TRBD1 or TRBD2 (5 bases each). The sample in question was unstimulated CD4+ T cells sorted from spleen or lymph node cells, obtained before transplant. CDR3 region: CASRRGVTQYF. The CDR3, as DNA: TGTGCCAGCAGGAGGGGAGTGACGCAGTATTTT.